Listed below are T cell receptor beta chains from one sample, sequenced in a study of blood T cell repertoires in COVID-19. Sequenced by immunoSEQ multiplex PCR; TCRdb stores in-frame clones only, minus some. The repertoire holds 150,000 to 200,000 clones, with approximately 90% as singletons. The sample taken for sequencing was peripheral blood. The source of these receptors is a woman aged 80 or over in a cohort sampled during active or convalescent COVID-19. The CDR3 runs from the conserved cysteine through the conserved F or W. A D gene is named only where the DNA matches it firmly. Not all rows give a size; the values are once, few, many and, for expanded clones, a class.

size,J,D,V,DNA,CDR3
.,TRBJ1-4,.,TRBV7-8,TGTGCCAGCAGCTTTAGTGGGGAGTTGAGGTTCTTCGGAAAACTGTTTTTT,CASSFSGELRFFGKLFF
.,TRBJ1-1,.,TRBV2,TGTGCCAGCAGTAACGCGTTGAACACTGAAGCTTTCTTT,CASSNALNTEAFF
.,TRBJ1-4,TRBD1,TRBV5-6,TGTGCCAGCAGCGTAACCGGGACAGGGAATGAAAAACTGTTTTTT,CASSVTGTGNEKLFF
.,TRBJ1-3,.,TRBV6-5,TGTGCCAGCAGCCGCCAGGGGTCTGGAAACACCATATATTTT,CASSRQGSGNTIYF
once,TRBJ2-2,.,TRBV7-2,TGTGCCAGCAGCTTATTGGGGGCCGCCGGGGAGCTGTTTTTT,CASSLLGAAGELFF
.,TRBJ2-1,TRBD2,TRBV24-1,TGTGCCACCAGTGCCCCGGGACTAGCATACTACAATGAGCAGTTCTTC,CATSAPGLAYYNEQFF
.,TRBJ1-4,.,TRBV18,TGTGCCAGCTCACCACGGGGGGGAACTAATGAAAAACTGTTTTTT,CASSPRGGTNEKLFF
.,TRBJ1-3,TRBD1,TRBV19,TGTGCCAGTAGTACCTCGTATAGTACCGGGACAGGTCGATCGAACACCATATATTTT,CASSTSYSTGTGRSNTIYF
.,TRBJ1-1,.,TRBV19,TGTGCCAGTACCCCTGGGGCAGGGGCTATGAACACTGAAGCTTTCTTT,CASTPGAGAMNTEAFF
.,TRBJ1-4,.,TRBV5-1,TGCGCCAGCAGGGGGATTGGGGGCGCCGCTAATGAAAAACTGTTTTTT,CASRGIGGAANEKLFF
.,TRBJ2-3,TRBD1,TRBV9,TGTGCCAGCAGCGGGACAGGGACAGATACGCAGTATTTT,CASSGTGTDTQYF
.,TRBJ2-5,TRBD2,TRBV5-6,TGTGCCAGCAGGTCTCTAGCGGGAGCCTCAGAGACCCAGTACTTC,CASRSLAGASETQYF
.,TRBJ1-2,TRBD1,TRBV5-8,TGTGCCAGCGACGACAGGGTTCGATATGGCTACACCTTC,CASDDRVRYGYTF
.,TRBJ2-2,.,TRBV2,TGTGCCAGCAGTGAGGAGGGGGCGGACACCGGGGAGCTGTTTTTT,CASSEEGADTGELFF
.,TRBJ2-3,TRBD2,TRBV3-1/TRBV3-2,TGTGCCAGCAGCCAATGGACTAGCGGGAGTGCAGATACGCAGTATTTT,CASSQWTSGSADTQYF
few,TRBJ2-1,TRBD1,TRBV29-1,TGCAGCGTTGAAGAAGGACAGGGGGCGACCAATGAGCAGTTCTTC,CSVEEGQGATNEQFF
.,TRBJ1-2,TRBD1,TRBV5-5,TGTGCCAGCAGCCAAGGACAGGGGCAAAACTATGGCTACACCTTC,CASSQGQGQNYGYTF
.,TRBJ2-1,TRBD2,TRBV6-1,TGTGCCAGCAGTGAAGTCTTAGCGGGGGCCTACAATGAGCAGTTCTTC,CASSEVLAGAYNEQFF
.,TRBJ2-3,.,TRBV11-3,TGTGCCAGCAGCTTAGGGGTCGGCAGGCCTAGCACAGATACGCAGTATTTT,CASSLGVGRPSTDTQYF
.,TRBJ2-7,TRBD1,TRBV28,TGTGCCAGCAGTTGGGACAGGGGGGGCTACGAGCAGTACTTC,CASSWDRGGYEQYF